These 19 T cell receptor beta chains originate from one sample sequenced in a study of OX40 agonist ivuxolimab in advanced cancers. Sequencing used immunoSEQ multiplex PCR; TCRdb keeps in-frame clones, though not all of them. The table lists 90,000 to 120,000 clones, roughly 90% of them singletons. This sample comprised CD4+ or CD8+ T cells sorted from blood, obtained in a trial of the OX40 agonist ivuxolimab. These receptor sequences come from an adult with an advanced solid tumor such as melanoma, head and neck, liver or kidney cancer.

Comments on this clone: The junction does not match germline at one end; this may be a read error. The chain links TRBV7-7 to TRBJ2-5; maybe TRBD1 (7 bases). In germline, CDR1 is SSHAT, CDR2 FNYEAQ (reference sequence). The CDR3 contains 17 residues. This chain's CDR3 is CASSLAVWSGGEETQYF. CDR3 in DNA: TGTGCTAGCAGCTTAGCGGTATGGTCAGGGGGTGAGGAGACCCAGTACTTC.

The chain has TRBV5-4 and TRBJ2-2, with 7 bases that match TRBD2. The germline CDR1 and CDR2 sequences are SGHNT and YYREEE (reference sequence). The J segment lost 1 base and the V segment lost 0 bases, leaving 3 bases of the junction unmatched. The CDR3 consists of 16 residues. This CDR3 reads CASSLGLAVNTGELFF. CDR3 in DNA: TGTGCCAGCAGCTTGGGCCTAGCGGTGAACACCGGGGAGCTGTTTTTT.

The CDR3 DNA is TGTGCCAGCAGTGAAACTAACACAGATACGCAGTATTTT. As protein: CASSETNTDTQYF. The V gene is TRBV2, the J gene TRBJ2-3; no clear D gene. V was clipped by 2 bases and J by 2 bases, with 5 bases between them. CDR3 length: 13 amino acids. Germline V CDR1 and CDR2: SNHLY, FYNNEI.

The CDR3 here is CASSLTSSETQYF. As DNA, the CDR3 is TGTGCCAGCAGCCTGACTAGCTCAGAGACCCAGTACTTC. This sequence joins TRBV7-3 and TRBJ2-5; 7 bases are a match to TRBD2. J was trimmed by 4 bases and V by 5 bases; bases with no gene match: 4. The CDR3 totals 13 residues. Germline values: CDR1 SGHTA, CDR2 FQGTGA.

The rearrangement links TRBV18 to TRBJ2-1; D not resolved. The CDR3 is 11 amino acids. Germline V gene data show CDR1 as KGHSH and CDR2 as LQKENI. Deletions cut 3 bases from V and 3 bases from J, with 0 bases between. The CDR3 DNA is TGTGCCAGCTCACCCTACAATGAGCAGTTCTTC. Protein sequence: CASSPYNEQFF.

V and J are TRBV27 and TRBJ1-6; D is possibly TRBD1 (5 bases). This CDR3 region has 15 residues. The germline gives CDR1 MNHEY, CDR2 SMNVEV (reference sequence). Trimming took off 0 bases at V and 8 bases at J, with 11 bases between the two ends. CDR3 amino acids: CASSLSLGGDSPLHF. The CDR3 region has the DNA TGTGCCAGCAGTTTATCTCTTGGGGGAGATTCACCCCTCCACTTT.

CDR3 bases: TGTGCCAGCAGCGTAGTAGGGGGCACCGGGGAGCTGTTTTTT. Its protein is CASSVVGGTGELFF. The rearrangement links TRBV9 to TRBJ2-2, with D perhaps matching TRBD1 (6 bases). The germline gives CDR1 SGDLS, CDR2 YYNGEE. V was clipped by 0 bases and J by 4 bases, with 7 bases between them. The CDR3 runs 14 residues.

CDR3 in DNA: TGTGCCAGCAGCCAAACCGGGACTGTACAAGAGACCCAGTACTTC. It is translated as CASSQTGTVQETQYF. V usage is TRBV4-2 and J usage is TRBJ2-5; a possible D gene is TRBD2 (6 bases). Germline V gives CDR1 LGHNA, CDR2 YNFKEQ. Trimming shortened V by 2 bases and J by 2 bases, and 12 bases separated the two germline ends. The CDR3 runs to 15 residues.

The chain couples TRBV19 to TRBJ1-5; 10 bases fit TRBD1. Per germline, CDR1 LNHDA and CDR2 SQIVND (reference sequence). This CDR3 is built from 16 residues. With 5 bases clipped from V and 6 bases from J, the junction kept 10 bases outside the gene matches. The DNA of the CDR3 is TGTGCCAGTAGTCAAACCCCGGGACAGGGGTCTCAGCCCCAGCATTTT. It translates to CASSQTPGQGSQPQHF. Together with reference TRBV19 and TRBJ1-5, the CDR3 gives the full variable domain: DGGITQSPKYLFRKEGQNVTLSCEQNLNHDAMYWYRQDPGQGLRLIYYSQIVNDFQKGDIAEGYSVSREKKESFPLTVTSAQKNPTAFYLCASSQTPGQGSQPQHFGDGTRLSIL.

This clone was seen only a few times. V gene TRBV28 combines with J gene TRBJ2-1, with TRBD2 identical over 8 bases. Germline values: CDR1 MDHEN, CDR2 SYDVKM. V lost 6 bases, J lost 3 bases, and 4 bases stayed unmatched. This CDR3 has 14 amino acids. DNA of the CDR3: TGTGCCAGCAGAGAAGCGGGGGTCTACAATGAGCAGTTCTTC. Protein product: CASREAGVYNEQFF. Full variable domain (outside the CDR3, taken from reference TRBV28 and TRBJ2-1): DVKVTQSSRYLVKRTGEKVFLECVQDMDHENMFWYRQDPGLGLRLIYFSYDVKMKEKGDIPEGYSVSREKKERFSLILESASTNQTSMYLCASREAGVYNEQFFGPGTRLTVL.

This chain joins TRBV19 and TRBJ2-5; 7 bases fit TRBD2. Unmatched junction bases numbered 8, after V lost 2 bases and J lost 5 bases. CDR1 LNHDA and CDR2 SQIVND come from the germline V gene (reference sequence). This CDR3 comprises 15 residues. CDR3 loop: CASSITLTSWETQYF. The CDR3 DNA follows: TGTGCCAGTAGTATAACTTTGACTAGCTGGGAGACCCAGTACTTC.

This clone appeared once. The chain is built from TRBV6-1 and TRBJ2-7; TRBD1 matches 9 bases. J was trimmed by 2 bases and V by 4 bases; bases with no gene match: 6. CDR1 and CDR2 from the germline V gene are MNHNS and SASEGT. There are 15 residues in the CDR3. The CDR3 DNA reads as TGTGCCAGCAGTGGCGTACAGGGGGCTGCCTACGAGCAGTACTTC. Translating it yields CASSGVQGAAYEQYF.

This clone was detected once. Other DNA sequences in this sample translate to the same CDR3. The rearrangement uses TRBV28 and TRBJ1-4; D is undetermined. CDR1 is MDHEN, CDR2 SYDVKM, per germline. Trimming removed 3 bases from V and 4 bases from J, with 0 bases in between. The CDR3 runs 11 residues. The CDR3 bases are TGTGCCAGCAGTTTTAATGAAAAACTGTTTTTT. It specifies CASSFNEKLFF.

About this clone itself: Other DNA variants within this sample encode the same CDR3. This rearrangement joins TRBV5-1 to TRBJ2-5, with TRBD1 as a possible D gene (5 bases). Trimming stripped 4 bases from V and 5 bases from J, with 12 bases between. The CDR3 has 13 amino acids. Germline CDR1 SGHRS, CDR2 YFSETQ. In nucleotides, the CDR3 is TGCGCCAGCAGCCTGCAGGGATCCGAGACCCAGTACTTC. Translation: CASSLQGSETQYF.

CDR3 region: CASIRGSNTGELFF. The CDR3, as DNA: TGTGCCAGCATCAGGGGATCGAACACCGGGGAGCTGTTTTTT. V and J are TRBV28 and TRBJ2-2; D might be TRBD1 (6 bases). Trimming pared 7 bases from V and 0 bases from J, leaving 9 bases between. The CDR3 runs 14 residues. The V gene's germline CDR1 is MDHEN and CDR2 SYDVKM.

This CDR3 reads CASSAEVLGGNQPQHF. The CDR3 DNA reads TGTGCCAGTAGTGCCGAGGTTCTGGGTGGCAATCAGCCCCAGCATTTT. The chain combines TRBV19 with TRBJ1-5; D unclear. The germline V gene encodes CDR1 LNHDA and CDR2 SQIVND (reference sequence). The CDR3 has 16 amino acids. V was cut by 5 bases and J by 2 bases, with 16 bases left in between.

The chain recombines TRBV25-1 with TRBJ1-2; D not certain. This CDR3 has 13 residues. Per germline, CDR1 MGHDK and CDR2 SYGVNS. Trimming stripped 5 bases from V and 0 bases from J, with 7 bases between. The CDR3, as DNA: TGTGCCAGCAGTAACAGTTCTAACTATGGCTACACCTTC. It yields the protein CASSNSSNYGYTF.

This clone was counted once. The chain combines TRBV18 with TRBJ2-3; TRBD2 is a possible D gene (5 bases). Germline V gene sequence: CDR1 KGHSH, CDR2 LQKENI. Trimming removed 2 bases from V and 7 bases from J, with 7 bases in between. CDR3 length: 12 residues. This CDR3 is CASSPGEHTQYF. Written as DNA, the CDR3 is TGTGCCAGCTCACCAGGGGAGCATACGCAGTATTTT.

This chain uses TRBV27 with TRBJ2-1; weak D call: TRBD2 (5 bases). The CDR3 is made up of 13 amino acids. Trimming removed 3 bases from V and 2 bases from J, with 5 bases in between. Germline loops: CDR1 MNHEY, CDR2 SMNVEV (reference sequence). The CDR3 coding sequence is TGTGCCAGCAGTTTCGGGACCTACAATGAGCAGTTCTTC. Its protein product is CASSFGTYNEQFF.